These 9 T cell receptor beta chains were all obtained from the same sample, sequenced in a study of T cell changes during pregnancy in multiple sclerosis (dated by TCRdb to about 2019). Library method: the immunoSEQ multiplex PCR assay. Sourced from immuneACCESS, this table was stored by TCRdb with only in-frame sequences that have V and J called. A share of the clones is absent; for the studies checked, an unresolved V gene accounts for under half, and the remainder has no known explanation. The sample records 52,000 or so clones, approximately 90% of which are singletons. The ten largest clonotypes hold approximately 0.58% of the sample. Sequencing used CD4+ T cells from peripheral blood mononuclear cells, obtained in the first trimester of pregnancy. The origin of the receptors is a female donor with multiple sclerosis, enrolled in a pregnancy study.

This chain links TRBV29-1 with TRBJ2-2; 12 positions agree with TRBD2. The germline CDR1 and CDR2 sequences are SQVTM and ANQGSEA. The CDR3 length is 17 residues. V trimming: 6 bases; J trimming: 0 bases; junction bases outside the gene matches: 8. DNA for the CDR3: TGCAGCGTGATGGGGGGACTAGCGGGTCCGAACACCGGGGAGCTGTTTTTT. This gives the protein CSVMGGLAGPNTGELFF.

Only one count was recorded for this clone. The chain carries TRBV5-4 and TRBJ1-4, with 8 positions matching TRBD1. Germline V gene data show CDR1 as SGHNT and CDR2 as YYREEE (reference sequence). CDR3 length: 15 amino acids. J lost 5 bases, V lost 4 bases, and 7 bases had no gene match. CDR3 nucleotides: TGTGCCAGCAGCCCCTCAGGGACAGGAAATGAAAAACTGTTTTTT. Its protein is CASSPSGTGNEKLFF.

The chain couples TRBV7-3 to TRBJ2-2, with no clear D. The CDR3 totals 13 residues. The germline V gene encodes CDR1 SGHTA and CDR2 FQGTGA. V dropped 2 bases and J dropped 6 bases, with 7 bases sitting between them. The chain's CDR3 is CASSLSGSGELFF. In DNA, the CDR3 is TGTGCCAGCAGCTTATCAGGATCCGGGGAGCTGTTTTTT.

The genes are TRBV9 and TRBJ1-4; 9 bases agree with TRBD1. Germline-derived CDR1 and CDR2 are SGDLS and YYNGEE. Trimming took 4 bases from V and 3 from J; bases not matched to a gene: 13. The CDR3 is made up of 18 amino acids. CDR3 sequence: CASSRGQGSVRPNEKLFF. DNA for the CDR3: TGTGCCAGCAGCCGGGGACAGGGATCGGTTCGGCCTAATGAAAAACTGTTTTTT.

The chain has TRBV7-2 and TRBJ1-3, with 10 nucleotides matching TRBD1. The CDR3 extends over 16 amino acids. J lost 2 bases, V lost 3 bases, and 4 bases had no gene match. CDR1 is SGHTA and CDR2 is FQGNSA in the germline V gene. The CDR3 nucleotides read TGTGCCAGCAGCTTGGCCGGGACAGGGGCTGGAAACACCATATATTTT. The encoded protein is CASSLAGTGAGNTIYF.

As regards this clone: The junction departs from germline at one end; a sequencing error may be responsible. V is TRBV7-7 and J is TRBJ2-2; 7 bases match TRBD1. This CDR3 contains 15 residues. CDR1 is SSHAT and CDR2 is FNYEAQ in the germline V gene (reference sequence). The CDR3 sequence: CASSRQGAGTGELFF. CDR3 nucleotide sequence: TGTGCTAGCAGCCGACAGGGCGCGGGCACCGGGGAGCTGTTTTTT.

The chain combines TRBV10-3 with TRBJ2-2; 7 bases match TRBD1. The CDR3 has 15 amino acids. Trimming at V came to 2 bases and at J to 4 bases, leaving 4 bases not matched to a gene. Germline V lookup: CDR1 ENHRY, CDR2 SYGVKD. As DNA, the CDR3 is TGTGCCATCAGTGAGGACAGGGCAACCACCGGGGAGCTGTTTTTT. The encoded protein is CAISEDRATTGELFF.

V and J are TRBV18 and TRBJ1-1; no clear D. The V end lost 3 bases, the J end lost 1 base, and 9 bases lay between the germline ends. This CDR3 spans 14 amino acids. Germline V gene sequence: CDR1 KGHSH, CDR2 LQKENI. The CDR3: CASSPQAKNTEAFF. In DNA, the CDR3 is TGTGCCAGCTCACCTCAGGCGAAGAACACTGAAGCTTTCTTT.

V is TRBV27 and J is TRBJ1-5; possible D gene TRBD1, 6 bases. This CDR3 has 15 amino acids. CDR1 MNHEY and CDR2 SMNVEV come from the germline V gene (reference sequence). The ends were cut back, 6 bases at V and 6 bases at J, with 18 bases in the middle. The CDR3 nucleotides are TGTGCCAGCAGGGGCGGAGGGGGGGGTGGTCAGCCCCAGCATTTT. It translates to CASRGGGGGGQPQHF.